This T cell receptor beta chain was documented in a study of OX40 agonist ivuxolimab in advanced cancers. For the study at large: Three patients, one with hepatocellular carcinoma and two with cutaneous melanoma, responded partially. Study-level points and caveats: On average, CD8+ T cells showed a greater number of expanded clones than CD4+. Certain nonresponding patients likewise had low normalized T-cell clonal expansion.

Sequenced by immunoSEQ multiplex PCR; TCRdb stores in-frame clones only, minus some. In the table there are 25,000 to 40,000 clones, roughly 89% of which are singletons. Remarks on this clone: The target antigen is unknown. At one boundary the junction diverges from the germline segment, which might be a read error.

Peripheral blood came from all dose cohorts at three timepoints. Per germline, CDR1 LNHDA and CDR2 SQIVND (reference sequence). The CDR3 has 14 amino acids. Sequencing used CD4+ or CD8+ T cells sorted from blood, obtained in a trial of the OX40 agonist ivuxolimab. The V call is TRBV19, the J call TRBJ2-7; no definite D call. This TCR derives from an adult with an advanced solid tumor such as melanoma, head and neck, liver or kidney cancer. Here the CDR3 DNA reads TGTGCCAGTAGAATAGGATCTTTCTCCTACGAGCAGTACTTC. It is translated as CASRIGSFSYEQYF.